These 14 T cell receptor beta chains were all obtained from the same sample, sequenced in a study of blood T cell repertoires in COVID-19. The assay was immunoSEQ multiplex PCR, and TCRdb's table has in-frame clones only and misses some. The data contain fewer than 250,000 clones, roughly four fifths of them singletons. The sample consisted of peripheral blood. These receptors were obtained from a woman of 80 years or more with acute or convalescent COVID-19.

This chain connects TRBV27 to TRBJ2-7; no clear D. The CDR3 totals 15 residues. Trimming removed 5 bases at V and 4 bases at J, with 18 bases between. Germline V CDR1 and CDR2: MNHEY, SMNVEV (reference sequence). CDR3 in DNA: TGTGCCAGCAGTCCCATCCTACAGCCCGGATACGAGCAGTACTTC. Protein product: CASSPILQPGYEQYF.

The chain uses TRBV28 and TRBJ1-1, with 7 positions matching TRBD1. Unmatched junction bases numbered 14, after V lost 5 bases and J lost 5 bases. The CDR3 spans 16 residues. Germline CDR1 MDHEN, CDR2 SYDVKM. In DNA form, the CDR3 reads TGTGCCAGCAGTCCCAGGGGGGTACGGGGAAAAACTGAAGCTTTCTTT. Its protein product is CASSPRGVRGKTEAFF.

The J gene is TRBJ1-4, the V gene TRBV4-1; no clear D gene. Germline V gene data show CDR1 as MGHRA and CDR2 as YSYEKL. V was pared by 1 base and J by 7 bases, with 10 bases between. There are 14 residues in the CDR3. This CDR3 reads CASSQGWEGEKLFF. The CDR3 DNA is TGCGCCAGCAGCCAAGGCTGGGAGGGTGAAAAACTGTTTTTT.

This rearrangement joins TRBV6-5 to TRBJ2-2, with 7 bases lining up with TRBD1. Trimming took 7 bases from V and 0 from J; bases not matched to a gene: 5. CDR3 length: 15 residues. CDR1 and CDR2 from the germline V gene are MNHEY and SVGAGI. The CDR3 here is CASKRDSANTGELFF. In DNA form, the CDR3 reads TGTGCCAGCAAAAGGGACAGCGCGAACACCGGGGAGCTGTTTTTT.

The rearrangement uses TRBV11-2 and TRBJ1-1, with a possible D match to TRBD1 (6 bases). V dropped 5 bases and J dropped 3 bases, with 16 bases sitting between them. The CDR3 totals 15 residues. The germline CDR1 and CDR2 sequences are SGHAT and FQNNGV. The CDR3, as DNA: TGTGCCAGCAGCCCCCTACAGGGTCCGGACACTGAAGCTTTCTTT. Translating it yields CASSPLQGPDTEAFF. The entire variable domain, with the rest obtained from reference TRBV11-2 and TRBJ1-1, is as follows: EAGVAQSPRYKIIEKRQSVAFWCNPISGHATLYWYQQILGQGPKLLIQFQNNGVVDDSQLPKDRFSAERLKGVDSTLKIQPAKLEDSAVYLCASSPLQGPDTEAFFGQGTRLTVV.

J is TRBJ2-3 and V is TRBV7-2; the match to TRBD2 covers 8 bases. The CDR3 runs 16 residues. The germline V gene has CDR1 SGHTA and CDR2 FQGNSA. J was trimmed by 2 bases and V by 5 bases; bases with no gene match: 9. The CDR3 sequence is CASSPRAGAFTDTQYF. In DNA, the CDR3 is TGTGCCAGCAGCCCCCGAGCGGGGGCCTTCACAGATACGCAGTATTTT.

The CDR3 sequence: CASRYSPLHEQYF. The CDR3 bases are TGTGCCAGCAGATACTCGCCGCTACACGAGCAGTACTTC. The chain combines TRBV11-3 with TRBJ2-7; D uncertain. Trimming stripped 6 bases from V and 5 bases from J, with 14 bases between. Germline V lookup: CDR1 SGHNT, CDR2 YENEEA. This CDR3 contains 13 residues.

V and J are TRBV5-1 and TRBJ2-2; maybe TRBD1 (6 bases). Looked up from germline, CDR1 is SGHRS and CDR2 is YFSETQ. Trimming shortened V by 1 base and J by 3 bases, and 10 bases separated the two germline ends. CDR3 length: 15 residues. The CDR3, as DNA: TGCGCCAGCAGCTTGATAGCAGGGGACACCGGGGAGCTGTTTTTT. It encodes CASSLIAGDTGELFF.

The V gene is TRBV7-8, the J gene TRBJ2-1; tentative D call: TRBD1 (6 bases). The ends were cut back, 2 bases at V and 6 bases at J, with 17 bases in the middle. The CDR3 loop spans 16 amino acids. Germline CDR1 is SGHVS and CDR2 is FQNEAQ. The CDR3 region is CASSLQGLQRPNEQFF. The CDR3 nucleotides read TGTGCCAGCAGCTTACAGGGGCTTCAGAGACCCAATGAGCAGTTCTTC.

This chain connects TRBV5-1 to TRBJ2-5; 8 bases match TRBD2. Trimming removed 1 base from V and 5 bases from J; junction bases left unmatched: 4. CDR3 length equals 14 residues. The germline V gene encodes CDR1 SGHRS and CDR2 YFSETQ. CDR3 region: CASSLFGGAETQYF. CDR3 coding DNA: TGCGCCAGCAGCTTGTTCGGGGGGGCGGAGACCCAGTACTTC.

This clone was counted between two and nine times. The chain recombines TRBV11-2 with TRBJ2-7, with 9 bases lining up with TRBD2. Germline CDR1 is SGHAT and CDR2 is FQNNGV. V was pared by 1 base and J by 2 bases, with 3 bases of the junction left unmatched. CDR3 length equals 15 residues. The CDR3 is CASSLGLADPYEQYF. In DNA form, the CDR3 reads TGTGCCAGCAGCTTAGGACTAGCGGATCCCTACGAGCAGTACTTC.

This clone was counted a single time. The chain is built from TRBV10-1 and TRBJ2-1; 7 bases align to TRBD2. The CDR3 has 17 amino acids. V lost 6 bases and J lost 10; bases outside the gene matches: 21. Per germline, CDR1 WNHNN and CDR2 SYGVQD (reference sequence). In DNA, the CDR3 is TGCGCCAGCAGCCCCACCCCTCGCGGGGGTCAACGCGGAGAGCAGTTCTTC. Its protein product is CASSPTPRGGQRGEQFF.

This chain uses TRBV2 with TRBJ2-2; TRBD1 aligns across 9 bases. CDR3 size: 16 residues. Germline values: CDR1 SNHLY, CDR2 FYNNEI. The V gene end was trimmed by 2 bases and the J gene end by 6 bases; junction bases not matched to a gene: 7. The CDR3 spells CASSEHRGQVSGELFF. CDR3 coding DNA: TGTGCCAGCAGTGAACACAGGGGGCAAGTCTCCGGGGAGCTGTTTTTT. The variable domain in full, with the rest retrieved from reference TRBV2 and TRBJ2-2, is EPEVTQTPSHQVTQMGQEVILRCVPISNHLYFYWYRQILGQKVEFLVSFYNNEISEKSEIFDDQFSVERPDGSNFTLKIRSTKLEDSAMYFCASSEHRGQVSGELFFGEGSRLTVL.

V is TRBV20-1 and J is TRBJ2-7, with D maybe TRBD2 (6 bases). V shed 3 bases and J shed 0 bases, with 15 bases lying between them. The CDR3 covers 15 residues. Looked up from germline, CDR1 is DFQATT and CDR2 is SNEGSKA (reference sequence). The CDR3 reads CSASGARESSYEQYF. The CDR3 DNA sequence: TGCAGTGCTAGTGGCGCCCGGGAGAGCTCCTACGAGCAGTACTTC.